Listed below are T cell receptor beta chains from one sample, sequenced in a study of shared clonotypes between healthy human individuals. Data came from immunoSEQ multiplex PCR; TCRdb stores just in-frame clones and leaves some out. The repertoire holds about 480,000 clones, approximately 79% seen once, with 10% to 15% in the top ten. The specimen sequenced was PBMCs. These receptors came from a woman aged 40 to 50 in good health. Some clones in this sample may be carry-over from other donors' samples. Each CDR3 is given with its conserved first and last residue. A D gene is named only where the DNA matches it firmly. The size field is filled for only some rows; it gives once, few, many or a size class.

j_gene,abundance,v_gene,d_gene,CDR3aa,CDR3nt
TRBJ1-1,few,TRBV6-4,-,CASRMGPNTEAFF,TGTGCCAGCAGAATGGGACCGAACACTGAAGCTTTCTTT
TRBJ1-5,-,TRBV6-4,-,CASSDSTSGYSNQPQHF,TGTGCCAGCAGTGACTCGACGTCAGGTTATAGCAATCAGCCCCAGCATTTT
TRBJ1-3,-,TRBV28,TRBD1,CASSRTGGSGNTIYF,TGTGCCAGCAGCAGAACAGGGGGATCTGGAAACACCATATATTTT
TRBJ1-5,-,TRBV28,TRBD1,CASRTGLNQPQHF,TGTGCCAGCAGGACAGGGCTCAATCAGCCCCAGCATTTT
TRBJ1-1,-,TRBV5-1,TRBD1,CASSLDRSWLGAFF,TGCGCCAGCAGCCTGGACAGGAGTTGGTTAGGAGCTTTCTTT
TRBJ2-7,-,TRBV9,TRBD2,CASSVGGGRYEQYF,TGTGCCAGCAGCGTAGGCGGGGGGAGATACGAGCAGTACTTC
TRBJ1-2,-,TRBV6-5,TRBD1,CASRRDRDYGYTF,TGTGCCAGCAGGCGTGACAGGGACTATGGCTACACCTTC
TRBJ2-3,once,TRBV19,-,CASRHPLVDTQYF,TGTGCCAGTAGGCACCCCTTGGTAGATACGCAGTATTTT
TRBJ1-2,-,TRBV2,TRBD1,CASSAERQGYGYTF,TGTGCCAGCAGTGCGGAGAGACAGGGCTATGGCTACACCTTC
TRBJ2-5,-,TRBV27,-,CASSSTERTQYF,TGTGCCAGCAGTTCTACCGAACGGACCCAGTACTTC
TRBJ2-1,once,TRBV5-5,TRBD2,CASSATSGSHNEQFF,TGTGCCAGCAGCGCAACTAGCGGGAGCCACAATGAGCAGTTCTTC
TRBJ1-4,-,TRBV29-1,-,CSAGGGAGEAKLFF,TGCAGCGCGGGGGGTGGCGCGGGTGAGGCGAAACTGTTTTTT
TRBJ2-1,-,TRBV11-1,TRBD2,CASSSVAGGLTEQFF,TGTGCCAGCAGCTCAGTGGCGGGAGGTCTTACCGAGCAGTTCTTC
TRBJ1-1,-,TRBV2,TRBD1,CATHRGLNTEAFF,TGTGCCACTCACAGGGGGCTGAACACTGAAGCTTTCTTT
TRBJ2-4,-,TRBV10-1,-,CASSPRAGNIQYF,TGCGCCAGCAGCCCGCGGGCGGGAAACATTCAGTACTTC
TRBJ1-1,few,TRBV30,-,CAWSSPPVGAGDTEAFF,TGTGCCTGGAGTAGCCCGCCAGTGGGGGCTGGGGACACTGAAGCTTTCTTT
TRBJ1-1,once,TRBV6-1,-,CASSEDGRWFDTEAFF,TGTGCCAGCAGTGAAGACGGGCGGTGGTTTGATACTGAAGCTTTCTTT
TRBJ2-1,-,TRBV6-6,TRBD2,CASRMTSGVYNEQFF,TGTGCCAGCAGAATGACTAGCGGAGTCTACAATGAGCAGTTCTTC
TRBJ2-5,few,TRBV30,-,CAWNYGTPISETQYF,TGTGCCTGGAACTACGGGACACCGATTAGCGAGACCCAGTACTTC
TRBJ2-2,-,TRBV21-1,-,CASSKGSCLGGNTGELFF,TGTGCCAGCAGCAAGGGGAGCTGTCTGGGGGGCAACACCGGGGAGCTGTTTTTT
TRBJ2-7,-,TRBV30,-,CALAEGDYAKMYF,TGTGCCCTGGCTGAGGGTGATTACGCCAAAATGTACTTC
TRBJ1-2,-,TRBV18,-,CASSPTGSIKIYGYTF,TGTGCCAGCTCACCAACAGGGTCGATTAAAATATATGGCTACACCTTC
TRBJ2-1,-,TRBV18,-,CASSGGDNEQFF,TGTGCCAGCTCTGGAGGAGACAATGAGCAGTTCTTC
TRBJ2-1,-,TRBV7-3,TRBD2,CASSLTGSGRSGSYNEQFF,TGTGCCAGCAGCTTAACTGGTAGCGGGAGGTCTGGTTCCTACAATGAGCAGTTCTTC
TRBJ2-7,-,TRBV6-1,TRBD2,CASSALAGGSYEQYF,TGTGCCAGCAGCGCTCTAGCGGGAGGGTCCTACGAGCAGTACTTC
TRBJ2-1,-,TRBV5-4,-,CASSLVLGSSYNEQFF,TGTGCCAGCAGCTTGGTGTTGGGCAGCTCCTACAATGAGCAGTTCTTC
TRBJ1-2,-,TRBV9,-,CASSVGGGSGYTF,TGTGCCAGCAGCGTAGGAGGTGGGAGCGGCTACACCTTC
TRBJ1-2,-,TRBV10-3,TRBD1,CAISPGTGAGGYTF,TGTGCCATCAGCCCCGGGACAGGGGCCGGTGGCTACACCTTC
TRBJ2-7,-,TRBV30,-,CAWTIANYEQYF,TGTGCCTGGACAATCGCAAACTACGAGCAGTACTTC
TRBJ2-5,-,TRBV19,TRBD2,CASSTHSSGARQETQYF,TGTGCCAGTAGTACACACTCTAGCGGGGCTCGGCAAGAGACCCAGTACTTC
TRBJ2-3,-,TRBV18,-,CASSEQPSRTDTQYF,TGTGCCAGCTCGGAACAACCCTCCCGCACAGATACGCAGTATTTT
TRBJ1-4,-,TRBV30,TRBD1,CALGLRGQGKLFF,TGTGCCCTGGGGCTCAGGGGGCAGGGGAAACTGTTTTTT
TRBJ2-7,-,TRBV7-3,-,CASSLGRDYEQYF,TGTGCCAGCAGCTTAGGGCGGGACTACGAGCAGTACTTC
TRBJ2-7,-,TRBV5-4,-,CASSQLDFRTYEQYF,TGTGCCAGCAGCCAACTGGACTTCCGGACCTACGAGCAGTACTTC
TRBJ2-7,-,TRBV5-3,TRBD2,CARSPPGLRGSSYEQYF,TGTGCCAGAAGCCCTCCGGGGCTGCGGGGGAGCTCCTACGAGCAGTACTTC
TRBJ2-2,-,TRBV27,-,CASSPLNTGELFF,TGTGCCAGCAGTCCGCTGAACACCGGGGAGCTGTTTTTT
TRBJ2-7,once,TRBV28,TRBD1,CASSSTGTGTYEQYF,TGTGCCAGCAGCAGCACCGGGACAGGGACATACGAGCAGTACTTC
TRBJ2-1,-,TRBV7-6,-,CASSLVLARWDEQFF,TGTGCCAGCAGCTTAGTCCTAGCCAGATGGGATGAGCAGTTCTTC
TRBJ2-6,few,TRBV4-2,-,CASSQGAGSGANVLTF,TGTGCCAGCAGCCAAGGTGCGGGATCTGGGGCCAACGTCCTGACTTTC
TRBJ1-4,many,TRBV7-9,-,CACQTRNEKLFF,TGTGCCTGCCAGACGAGGAATGAAAAACTGTTTTTT
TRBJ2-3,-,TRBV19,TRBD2,CASAGGAGTDTQYF,TGTGCCAGCGCGGGGGGGGCCGGCACAGATACGCAGTATTTT
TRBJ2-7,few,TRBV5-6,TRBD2,CASSYSGSSYEQYF,TGTGCCAGCAGCTATAGCGGGAGCTCCTACGAGCAGTACTTC
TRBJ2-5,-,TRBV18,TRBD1,CASSAQGARGETQYF,TGTGCCAGCTCAGCACAGGGGGCGAGGGGAGAGACCCAGTACTTC
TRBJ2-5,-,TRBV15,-,CATSRGLGGTETQYF,TGTGCCACCAGCAGAGGATTGGGGGGTACAGAGACCCAGTACTTC
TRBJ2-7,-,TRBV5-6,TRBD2,CASSPYGREQYF,TGTGCCAGCAGCCCCTACGGGAGGGAGCAGTACTTC
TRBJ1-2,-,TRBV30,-,CAWEKGQAIYTF,TGTGCCTGGGAAAAGGGGCAGGCGATCTACACCTTC
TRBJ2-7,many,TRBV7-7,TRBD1,CASSLRTGGFYEQYF,TGTGCCAGCAGCTTACGAACAGGGGGCTTTTACGAGCAGTACTTC
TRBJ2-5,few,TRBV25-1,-,CASSEYRGVVQETQYF,TGTGCCAGCAGTGAATATAGAGGGGTCGTACAAGAGACCCAGTACTTC
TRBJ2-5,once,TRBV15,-,CATRLDKPLETQYF,TGTGCCACCCGCCTCGACAAGCCCCTAGAGACCCAGTACTTC
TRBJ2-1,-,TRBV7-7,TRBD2,CASSLGFGGLAGNNEQFF,TGTGCTAGCAGCTTAGGGTTCGGTGGGCTAGCGGGGAACAATGAGCAGTTCTTC
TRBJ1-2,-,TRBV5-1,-,CASSLAGEGYTF,TGCGCCAGCAGCTTGGCAGGGGAGGGCTACACCTTC
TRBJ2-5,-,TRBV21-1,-,CASSNRSQETQYF,TGTGCCAGCAGCAACCGCAGCCAAGAGACCCAGTACTTC
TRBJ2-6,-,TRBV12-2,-,CASRPSRTPHSRANVLTF,TGTGCAAGTCGCCCAAGCAGGACTCCACACAGTCGGGCCAACGTCCTGACTTTC